What follows is one TCR beta chain and its context. What it binds is unknown. This entry comes from a study of CD8+ T cells in alopecia areata. Study details: Treated patients received oral tofacitinib, 5 to 10 mg twice daily. Study-wide results and limits: Treatment with tofacitinib significantly lowered scalp clonality and reduced expanded CD8+ clones among the top 100. Normal skin contains resident alphabeta T cells, and these are also sequenced in scalp samples.

The treatment here: oral pan-JAK inhibitor, 5-10 mg twice daily. As part of sample collection, lesional scalp punch biopsies and peripheral blood were taken from alopecia areata patients. The sequencing template was cDNA reverse transcribed from extracted RNA. Generated by immunoSEQ multiplex PCR, the TCRdb table keeps only in-frame clones and is missing some. The sample contains hundreds of thousands of clones, approximately 60% of which appear only once. Germline CDR1 LGHNA, CDR2 YSLEER. The length of the CDR3 is 15 residues. The ends were cut back, 0 bases at V and 4 bases at J, with 12 bases in the middle.

Sequences were derived from CD4+ T cells sorted from blood, sampled at week 52, from a patient treated with tofacitinib. This chain uses TRBV4-3 with TRBJ1-2; TRBD1 is a possible D gene (6 bases). The sequence was obtained from a human donor with alopecia areata. The CDR3 DNA follows: TGCGCCAGCAGCCAAGAAGTTACAGGGAGCTATGGCTACACCTTC. This sequence encodes CASSQEVTGSYGYTF.